The present T cell receptor (beta chain) was sequenced within a study of T cell responses to AZD1222 COVID-19 vaccine. The repertoire was sequenced with immunoSEQ multiplex PCR; TCRdb's copy has only in-frame clones and lacks some. The profile shows about 100,000 clones, 65% to 90% of them singletons. V was cut by 4 bases and J by 6 bases, with 15 bases left in between. Germline V lookup: CDR1 DFQATT, CDR2 SNEGSKA (reference sequence). CDR3 length equals 13 residues. This sequence was found in an adult in good health. The sequencing here drew on peripheral blood, taken on day 0 of AZD1222 vaccination. The chain joins TRBV20-1 to TRBJ1-1; D unclear. The CDR3 sequence: CSANEATTAEAFF. Here the CDR3 DNA reads TGCAGTGCTAATGAGGCGACGACGGCTGAAGCTTTCTTT.